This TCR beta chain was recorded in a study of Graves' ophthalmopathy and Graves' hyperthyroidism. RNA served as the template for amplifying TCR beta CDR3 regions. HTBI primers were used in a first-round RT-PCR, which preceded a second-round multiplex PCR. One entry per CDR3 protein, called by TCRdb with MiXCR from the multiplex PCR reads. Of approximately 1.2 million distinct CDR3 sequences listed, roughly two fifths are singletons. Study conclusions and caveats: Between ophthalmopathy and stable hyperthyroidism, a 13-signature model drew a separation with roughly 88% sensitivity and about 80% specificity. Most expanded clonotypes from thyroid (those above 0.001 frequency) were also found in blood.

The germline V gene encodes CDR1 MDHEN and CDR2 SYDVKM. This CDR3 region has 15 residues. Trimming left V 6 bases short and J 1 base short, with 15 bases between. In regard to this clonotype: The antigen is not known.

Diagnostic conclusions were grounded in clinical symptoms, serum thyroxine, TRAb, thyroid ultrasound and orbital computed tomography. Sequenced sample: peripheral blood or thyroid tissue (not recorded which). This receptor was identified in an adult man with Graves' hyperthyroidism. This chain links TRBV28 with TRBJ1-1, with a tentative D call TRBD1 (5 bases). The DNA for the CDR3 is TGTGCCAGCAGAGAGATCGGGACGGGGAACACTGAAGCTTTCTTT. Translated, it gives CASREIGTGNTEAFF.